This T cell receptor beta chain was captured in a study of blood T cell repertoires in COVID-19. The CDR3 has 14 residues. V gave up 7 bases and J gave up 0 bases, with 12 bases separating them. Germline V gene data show CDR1 as LNHDA and CDR2 as SQIVND (reference sequence). The repertoire was sequenced with immunoSEQ multiplex PCR; TCRdb's copy has only in-frame clones and lacks some. Seen here are roughly 200,000 clones, about 85% observed once, and the top ten hold 2.9%. The gene calls are TRBV19 and TRBJ1-1; the D is unclear. The sequence came from a woman younger than 45 with active or convalescent COVID-19. The source material was peripheral blood. In DNA form, the CDR3 reads TGTGCCAGTATTAACCGGGATATGAACACTGAAGCTTTCTTT. As protein: CASINRDMNTEAFF.